This T cell receptor beta chain was captured by sequencing in a study of cytomegalovirus exposure and HLA in healthy donors. Germline lookup yields CDR1 SGHAT and CDR2 FQDESV (reference sequence). Trimming took 2 bases from V and 6 from J, leaving 22 bases between them. The CDR3 totals 17 residues. Findings and limits, study-wide: A later analysis found first-cohort TCR clusters tended to co-occur in the 90 to 150 validation repertoires.

This clone appeared a single time. Antigen unknown. The assay was immunoSEQ multiplex PCR, and TCRdb's table has in-frame clones only and misses some. The sample carries fewer than 85,000 clones, around 94% recorded once. V gene TRBV11-1 combines with J gene TRBJ1-2; the D is unclear. The sample taken for sequencing was PBMCs. The receptor comes from a woman aged 18-29 years in good health and CMV-seronegative. The CDR3 spells CASSLRRGGSPGDGYTF. The CDR3 DNA reads as TGTGCCAGCAGCTTAAGACGAGGAGGGTCGCCGGGTGATGGCTACACCTTC.